The entry below describes one T cell receptor (beta chain). Its antigen is unidentified. The sample originates from a study of T cells in localized non-small cell lung cancer. Whole-study findings and limits: Higher blood T cell density tracked longer overall survival. Researchers found a median approximately 53 of the top 100 tumor clones in adjacent lung. Exceeding tumor, uninvolved adjacent lung had the highest T cell clonality. Heterogeneity cannot be ruled out, as sequencing used one tumor region only.

Method: immunoSEQ multiplex PCR; TCRdb's copy keeps in-frame clones and lacks some. This table holds fewer than 2,500 clones, about 27% found once. V was clipped by 5 bases and J by 2 bases; unmatched bases: 9. The germline gives CDR1 SGDLS, CDR2 YYNGEE. The CDR3 has 15 amino acids. The TCR originated in a male donor aged 60 or over with stage III squamous cell lung carcinoma. The V call is TRBV9, the J call TRBJ2-5, with 7 nucleotides matching TRBD2. The sequencing used lung tumor tissue, collected before any cancer treatment. DNA of the CDR3: TGTGCCAGCAGTTCCACCGGGACTACACAAGAGACCCAGTACTTC. This encodes CASSSTGTTQETQYF.